This entry lists 28 T cell receptor beta chains sequenced from one sample in a study of blood T cell repertoires in COVID-19 (dated by TCRdb to 2018 to 2021). The library was made by the immunoSEQ multiplex PCR assay. In its TCRdb copy, this immuneACCESS table keeps in-frame sequences only and misses some clones. Where compared with another copy, unresolved V genes explain less than half of these, and the others have no known cause. The sample table records about 89,000 clones; 65% to 85% of these occur just once. Approximately 6.3% of the sample belongs to the ten largest clones. The material sequenced was peripheral blood. The receptors here all came from a man aged 65-85 years with COVID-19, enrolled during active disease.

This chain links TRBV5-1 with TRBJ2-5, with a weak D call TRBD1 (6 bases). This CDR3 has 13 residues. Germline CDR1 and CDR2: SGHRS and YFSETQ. V was shortened by 4 bases and J by 4 bases, with 11 bases between the two germline ends. DNA for the CDR3: TGCGCCAGCAGCGGAAGAGGGGGAGAGACCCAGTACTTC. Protein product: CASSGRGGETQYF.

The chain links TRBV20-1 to TRBJ2-1, with D possibly being TRBD1 (6 bases). This CDR3 has 11 residues. Germline-derived CDR1 and CDR2 are DFQATT and SNEGSKA (reference sequence). V gave up 6 bases and J gave up 8 bases, with 11 bases separating them. The CDR3 DNA is TGCAGTGCAAAGGACAGTGATGAGCAGTTCTTC. Translation: CSAKDSDEQFF.

The CDR3: CASSKVGGAAGELFF. CDR3 nucleotides: TGTGCCAGCAGCAAGGTTGGGGGGGCCGCCGGGGAGCTGTTTTTT. The chain joins TRBV5-4 to TRBJ2-2; tentatively, D is TRBD2 (7 bases). The V gene lost 4 bases and the J gene lost 6 bases, with 16 bases spanning the gap. Per germline, CDR1 SGHNT and CDR2 YYREEE (reference sequence). The CDR3 is made up of 15 amino acids.

The chain recombines TRBV20-1 with TRBJ1-5; D perhaps matches TRBD1 (5 bases). Trimming removed 3 bases at V and 0 bases at J, with 12 bases between. The germline gives CDR1 DFQATT, CDR2 SNEGSKA (reference sequence). The CDR3 has 15 amino acids. The CDR3 is CSASWQGNSNQPQHF. In DNA form, the CDR3 reads TGCAGTGCTAGTTGGCAGGGAAATAGCAATCAGCCCCAGCATTTT.

The chain has TRBV4-1 and TRBJ1-2; weak D call: TRBD1 (6 bases). Trimming shortened V by 1 base and J by 6 bases, and 18 bases separated the two germline ends. This CDR3 is 16 amino acids long. The germline CDR1 and CDR2 sequences are MGHRA and YSYEKL. CDR3 region: CASSQVNRVREDGYTF. In nucleotides, the CDR3 is TGCGCCAGCAGCCAAGTCAACAGGGTCCGGGAAGATGGCTACACCTTC.

The rearrangement joins TRBV11-3 to TRBJ2-1; 11 bases agree with TRBD2. The germline CDR1 and CDR2 sequences are SGHNT and YENEEA. CDR3 length: 17 amino acids. Germline trimming cut 5 bases from V and 1 base from J; bases unmatched to any gene: 7. The CDR3 here is CASSGLLAGVSYNEQFF. For the CDR3, the DNA is TGTGCCAGCAGCGGCCTACTAGCGGGAGTTTCCTACAATGAGCAGTTCTTC.

The rearrangement links TRBV6-5 to TRBJ2-3; 8 bases line up with TRBD2. Germline V gives CDR1 MNHEY, CDR2 SVGAGI. The trim removed 2 bases at V and 6 bases at J, leaving 7 bases unmatched. CDR3 length: 15 residues. The CDR3 DNA reads TGTGCCAGCAGTTACGGGCGGGGGGCGTGGGATACGCAGTATTTT. Residues: CASSYGRGAWDTQYF.

As for this clone: Other DNA sequences of this sample code for an identical CDR3. This chain connects TRBV7-9 to TRBJ1-5; D not resolved. The CDR3 runs 13 residues. V lost 3 bases and J lost 2, with 5 bases in between. Germline V lookup: CDR1 SEHNR, CDR2 FQNEAQ (reference sequence). The CDR3 region is CASSFGGNQPQHF. The CDR3, as DNA: TGTGCCAGCAGCTTCGGGGGCAATCAGCCCCAGCATTTT.

This sequence joins TRBV4-2 and TRBJ1-2, with 8 nucleotides matching TRBD1. The CDR3 is 15 amino acids. J was trimmed by 6 bases and V by 0 bases; bases with no gene match: 6. The V gene's germline CDR1 is LGHNA and CDR2 YNFKEQ. DNA for the CDR3: TGTGCCAGCAGCCAAGATAACAGGGGGACCGATGGCTACACCTTC. Translated, it gives CASSQDNRGTDGYTF.

The chain employs TRBV9 and TRBJ2-3; 11 bases fit TRBD2. The germline gives CDR1 SGDLS, CDR2 YYNGEE. This CDR3 contains 17 residues. J gave up 4 bases and V 0 bases, and 7 bases lay outside the gene matches. Here the CDR3 DNA reads TGTGCCAGCAGCGTAGACGCACTAGCGGGGGCCTCAGATACGCAGTATTTT. Translating gives CASSVDALAGASDTQYF.

The chain joins TRBV14 to TRBJ2-1, with TRBD2 matching over 10 bases. Germline-derived CDR1 and CDR2 are SGHDN and FVKESK. The CDR3 consists of 17 residues. V shed 5 bases and J 7 bases; nucleotides not matched to a gene: 14. Here the CDR3 reads CASSGRTSGLQGNEQFF. Here the CDR3 DNA reads TGTGCCAGCAGCGGACGGACTAGCGGACTACAGGGGAATGAGCAGTTCTTC.

J is TRBJ1-3 and V is TRBV29-1; D is undetermined. The CDR3 is made up of 12 amino acids. V gave up 6 bases and J gave up 2 bases, with 8 bases separating them. Germline CDR1 is SQVTM and CDR2 is ANQGSEA. The chain's CDR3 is CSVGETGNTIYF. The CDR3 DNA is TGCAGCGTCGGGGAAACTGGAAACACCATATATTTT.

This sequence joins TRBV7-2 and TRBJ1-1, with TRBD1 identical over 8 bases. Germline CDR1 reads SGHTA; CDR2 reads FQGNSA. Trimming removed 4 bases from V and 11 bases from J; junction bases left unmatched: 9. CDR3 length: 13 residues. For the CDR3, the DNA is TGTGCCAGCAGCTCACGACAGGGGATTTGGGCTTTCTTT. This gives the protein CASSSRQGIWAFF.

The rearrangement uses TRBV5-1 and TRBJ1-1; D may be TRBD1 (5 bases). The CDR3 consists of 15 residues. With 0 bases removed from V and 4 bases from J, the gap between germline ends came to 13 bases. Germline loops: CDR1 SGHRS, CDR2 YFSETQ. DNA of the CDR3: TGCGCCAGCAGCTTGGCCGGGACTGACCTCACTGAAGCTTTCTTT. Translated, it gives CASSLAGTDLTEAFF.

The chain recombines TRBV20-1 with TRBJ1-1, with a possible D match to TRBD1 (5 bases). Per the germline V gene, CDR1 is DFQATT and CDR2 is SNEGSKA (reference sequence). Trimming cost V 3 bases and J 8 bases, with 10 bases left between them. The CDR3 is 11 residues long. The CDR3 sequence is CSASLTDEAFF. Written as DNA, the CDR3 is TGCAGTGCTAGCTTGACAGACGAAGCTTTCTTT.

This sequence joins TRBV28 and TRBJ1-4; possibly TRBD1 for D (5 bases). CDR1 and CDR2 from the germline V gene are MDHEN and SYDVKM. V was shortened by 8 bases and J by 8 bases, with 15 bases between the two germline ends. This CDR3 comprises 13 residues. The CDR3 bases are TGTGCCAGCGGGGGGGAGGGCGTGGAAAAACTGTTTTTT. This gives the protein CASGGEGVEKLFF.

This chain links TRBV5-6 with TRBJ2-7; TRBD1 is a possible D gene (6 bases). Germline CDR1 and CDR2: SGHDT and YYEEEE. The CDR3 is 14 residues long. Trimming cost V 0 bases and J 1 base, with 8 bases left between them. The CDR3: CASSLAGDSYEQYF. The CDR3 bases are TGTGCCAGCAGCTTGGCAGGGGATTCCTACGAGCAGTACTTC. The full variable domain, in which reference TRBV5-6 and TRBJ2-7 provide the parts outside the CDR3, is DAGVTQSPTHLIKTRGQQVTLRCSPKSGHDTVSWYQQALGQGPQFIFQYYEEEERQRGNFPDRFSGHQFPNYSSELNVNALLLGDSALYLCASSLAGDSYEQYFGPGTRLTVT.

The rearrangement uses TRBV20-1 and TRBJ2-7; 13 bases map to TRBD2. Germline V gives CDR1 DFQATT, CDR2 SNEGSKA (reference sequence). The trim removed 3 bases at V and 6 bases at J, leaving 2 bases unmatched. The length of the CDR3 is 13 residues. The DNA of the CDR3 is TGCAGTGCTAGTGGACTAGCGGGAGTCGAGCAGTACTTC. Protein sequence: CSASGLAGVEQYF.

The rearrangement joins TRBV18 to TRBJ2-1; the D gene is possibly TRBD1 (6 bases). V lost 3 bases, J lost 0 bases, and 15 bases lay in between. Germline V gene lookup returns CDR1 KGHSH and CDR2 LQKENI. The CDR3 covers 17 residues. In DNA, the CDR3 is TGTGCCAGCTCACCTCCAACAGGGAAGAGCTCCTACAATGAGCAGTTCTTC. It specifies CASSPPTGKSSYNEQFF.

The V gene is TRBV7-2, the J gene TRBJ1-6; no firm D call. The germline gives CDR1 SGHTA, CDR2 FQGNSA. Trimming removed 5 bases from V and 0 bases from J, with 11 bases in between. This CDR3 comprises 16 residues. The CDR3 DNA sequence: TGTGCCAGCAGCCCCCACGCGAGCTCCTATAATTCACCCCTCCACTTT. Protein sequence: CASSPHASSYNSPLHF.

This clone showed up just a few times. This chain uses TRBV7-6 with TRBJ2-2; D is undetermined. CDR1 SGHVS and CDR2 FNYEAQ come from the germline V gene. Trimming shortened V by 3 bases and J by 6 bases, and 5 bases separated the two germline ends. The CDR3 extends over 12 amino acids. The CDR3 DNA reads TGTGCCAGCAGCTTTGAGGCCGGGGAGCTGTTTTTT. This encodes CASSFEAGELFF.

This chain uses TRBV6-2 or TRBV6-3 with TRBJ2-6, with D tentatively TRBD1 (6 bases). This CDR3 comprises 15 residues. Germline lookup yields CDR1 MNHEY and CDR2 SVGEGT. Trimming pared 6 bases from V and 2 bases from J, leaving 11 bases between. CDR3 coding DNA: TGTGCCAGCAGCCTTCAGGGGACTGGGGCCAACGTCCTGACTTTC. It encodes CASSLQGTGANVLTF.

The genes are TRBV4-2 and TRBJ1-2; no clear D. This CDR3 spans 12 amino acids. V lost 0 bases, J lost 7 bases, and 6 bases lay in between. Germline loops: CDR1 LGHNA, CDR2 YNFKEQ. The CDR3 loop is CASSQDYSGYTF. The CDR3 nucleotides are TGTGCCAGCAGCCAAGACTATTCTGGCTACACCTTC.

This clone was counted once. This chain joins TRBV9 and TRBJ2-3; 7 nucleotides align to TRBD2. The CDR3 runs to 13 residues. Looked up from germline, CDR1 is SGDLS and CDR2 is YYNGEE. V was pared by 5 bases and J by 8 bases, with 8 bases of the junction left unmatched. The CDR3 here is CASSTSAQGTQYF. DNA of the CDR3: TGTGCCAGCAGTACTAGCGCCCAAGGTACGCAGTATTTT.

This chain connects TRBV6-2 or TRBV6-3 to TRBJ1-1; D is perhaps TRBD1 (6 bases). Germline loops: CDR1 MNHEY, CDR2 SVGEGT. The CDR3 spans 14 residues. V was trimmed by 6 bases and J by 2 bases, leaving 13 bases between them. The CDR3 coding sequence is TGTGCCAGCAGCGTACAGGGTTATAACACTGAAGCTTTCTTT. Translating it yields CASSVQGYNTEAFF.

The rearrangement joins TRBV19 to TRBJ1-4; D is unclear. The germline V gene encodes CDR1 LNHDA and CDR2 SQIVND (reference sequence). The CDR3 is made up of 14 amino acids. V was clipped by 6 bases and J by 4 bases, with 12 bases between them. In DNA form, the CDR3 reads TGTGCCAGTAGGAGAGGCAGTGATAATGAAAAACTGTTTTTT. As protein: CASRRGSDNEKLFF.

The chain couples TRBV18 to TRBJ2-1, with 11 nucleotides matching TRBD2. The CDR3 length is 16 residues. V trimming: 4 bases; J trimming: 6 bases; junction bases outside the gene matches: 8. Germline V gene data show CDR1 as KGHSH and CDR2 as LQKENI. CDR3 bases: TGTGCCAGCTCACTGACGACTAGCGGGGCCCGCAATGAGCAGTTCTTC. This sequence encodes CASSLTTSGARNEQFF.

The chain uses TRBV19 and TRBJ1-4; TRBD1 agrees at 12 bases. The germline V gene encodes CDR1 LNHDA and CDR2 SQIVND (reference sequence). V shed 8 bases and J 7 bases; nucleotides not matched to a gene: 5. There are 14 residues in the CDR3. CDR3: CASRDRGLGEKLFF. For the CDR3, the DNA is TGTGCCAGTCGGGACAGGGGGCTCGGTGAAAAACTGTTTTTT.